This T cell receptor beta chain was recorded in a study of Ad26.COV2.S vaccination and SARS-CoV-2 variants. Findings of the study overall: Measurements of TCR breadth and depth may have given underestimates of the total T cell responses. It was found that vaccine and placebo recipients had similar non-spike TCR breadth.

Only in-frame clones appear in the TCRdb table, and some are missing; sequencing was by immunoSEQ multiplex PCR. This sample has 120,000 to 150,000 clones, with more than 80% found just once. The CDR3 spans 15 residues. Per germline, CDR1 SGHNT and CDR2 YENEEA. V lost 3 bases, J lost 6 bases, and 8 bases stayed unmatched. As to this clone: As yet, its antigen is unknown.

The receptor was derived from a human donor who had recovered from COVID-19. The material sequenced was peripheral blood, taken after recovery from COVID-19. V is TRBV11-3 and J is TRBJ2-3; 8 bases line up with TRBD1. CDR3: CASSFGQGAADTQYF. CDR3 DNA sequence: TGTGCCAGCAGCTTTGGCCAGGGGGCGGCCGATACGCAGTATTTT.